The sequence of this T cell receptor (beta chain) was determined in a study of shared clonotypes between healthy human individuals. Trimming removed 4 bases at V and 0 bases at J, with 17 bases between. The CDR3 runs to 16 residues. The germline V gene has CDR1 SGHRS and CDR2 YFSETQ. The table came from immunoSEQ multiplex PCR; TCRdb's copy has only in-frame clones and leaves some out. Here the sample spans nearly 1 million clones, over 60% being singletons. Adults of Caucasian background living in Nashville, Tennessee made up all donors. The table lists this clone with a few counts. V is TRBV5-1 and J is TRBJ2-7; D is unclear. The TCR was taken from a man aged 18-30 years in good health. The sample consisted of memory CD4+ T cells sorted from blood. Noted subset: CD45RA-negative fraction. In nucleotides, the CDR3 is TGCGCCAGCAGCCCCCCGGTCCCCGGTGGCTCCTACGAGCAGTACTTC. It specifies CASSPPVPGGSYEQYF.